Listed below are T cell receptor beta chains from one sample, sequenced in a study of T cells after yellow fever vaccination. TCRdb re-derived calls from the 5' RACE reads in MiXCR, one entry per CDR3 protein. The sample yields over 110,000 distinct CDR3 sequences, roughly 8% seen once. Sample: CD4+ T cells sorted from PBMCs, taken 5 days after the yellow fever booster vaccination. The source is a man aged 30 to 45 who received the YFV17D yellow fever vaccine. Both conserved end residues are part of each CDR3. A D gene is named only where the DNA matches it firmly. For some rows the clone size is stated as once, few or many, or as a class when expanded; others skip it.

v_gene	abundance	j_gene	d_gene	CDR3nt	CDR3aa
TRBV5-1	many	TRBJ1-1	-	TGCGCCAGCAGGGAGTCGGGGGTTATGAACACTGAAGCTTTCTTT	CASRESGVMNTEAFF
TRBV29-1	-	TRBJ2-5	-	TGCAGCTCCCTCAATTGGGAGACCCAGTACTTC	CSSLNWETQYF
TRBV6-5	many	TRBJ2-3	TRBD2	TGTGCCAGCAGTTCCCATCTAGCGGGTAGCACAGATACGCAGTATTTT	CASSSHLAGSTDTQYF
TRBV4-3	many	TRBJ2-5	-	TGCGCCAGCAGCCCTCGGGCCTCAAGACGGGAGACCCAGTACTTC	CASSPRASRRETQYF
TRBV12-3/TRBV12-4	many	TRBJ2-1	TRBD2	TGTGCCAGCAACAAAGCGGGAGGGCCGTGGAATGAGCAGTTCTTC	CASNKAGGPWNEQFF
TRBV28	many	TRBJ2-7	TRBD1	TGTGCCAGCAGGGACAGGCTCCACGAGCAGTACTTC	CASRDRLHEQYF
TRBV28	many	TRBJ2-7	-	TGTGCCAGCAGTTTATTCCCTTCCGAGCAGTACTTC	CASSLFPSEQYF
TRBV5-1	many	TRBJ2-3	TRBD2	TGCGCCAGCAGCTTGACGGGAGGGCCCAGTACAGATACGCAGTATTTT	CASSLTGGPSTDTQYF
TRBV5-1	many	TRBJ2-3	TRBD2	TGCGCCAGCAGCTTGGGGACTAGCTTAACCACAGATACGCAGTATTTT	CASSLGTSLTTDTQYF
TRBV6-5	many	TRBJ1-2	-	TGTGCCAGCAGTTACCTGGGACGGCGCTATGGCTACACCTTC	CASSYLGRRYGYTF
TRBV7-2	many	TRBJ1-4	TRBD1	TGTGCCAGCAGCCGACAAGGGGGCGCATTAGGAAAACTGTTTTTT	CASSRQGGALGKLFF
TRBV18	many	TRBJ2-5	TRBD2	TGTGCCAGCTCACCTCCGGGACTAGCGGGAGGGCTCGGAGAGACCCAGTACTTC	CASSPPGLAGGLGETQYF
TRBV18	many	TRBJ2-7	-	TGTGCCAGCTCACCACTATCCGACAGCGGTTACGAGCAGTACTTC	CASSPLSDSGYEQYF
TRBV6-4	many	TRBJ2-1	-	TGTGCCAGCAGGAGGGACGGCACCTACAATGAGCAGTTCTTC	CASRRDGTYNEQFF
TRBV28	few	TRBJ2-1	-	TGTGCCAGCAGTTTGTGGAATGAGCAGTTCTTC	CASSLWNEQFF
TRBV7-8	many	TRBJ2-7	-	TGTGCCAGCAGCTTAGGACGCCGAGGCAGATTCCCCTACGAGCAGTACTTC	CASSLGRRGRFPYEQYF
TRBV20-1	many	TRBJ2-2	TRBD1	TGCAGTGCTCGGATAGGGACAGTGAGCACCGGGGAGCTGTTTTTT	CSARIGTVSTGELFF
TRBV20-1	many	TRBJ1-1	-	TGCAGTGCTAGGGACCCCTACACTGAAGCTTTCTTT	CSARDPYTEAFF
TRBV4-3	many	TRBJ2-1	TRBD2	TGCGCCAGCAGCCAAGATAGGGGACTAGCGGGAAGTGATGAGCAGTTCTTC	CASSQDRGLAGSDEQFF
TRBV11-2	many	TRBJ2-7	-	TGTGCCAGCAGCACAAAAGGGGCTGGTACTCCAAAACAGGAGCAGTACTTC	CASSTKGAGTPKQEQYF
TRBV6-1	many	TRBJ2-3	TRBD2	TGTGCCAGCAGCCCAAGCGGGATCTTGACAGATACGCAGTATTTT	CASSPSGILTDTQYF
TRBV6-1	many	TRBJ2-2	-	TGTGCCAGCAGTACCCCCTTGTCCGGGGAGCTGTTTTTT	CASSTPLSGELFF
TRBV18	many	TRBJ2-7	-	TGTGCCAGCTCACCACCGGGTAAGGGCTCCTACGAGCAGTACTTC	CASSPPGKGSYEQYF
TRBV18	many	TRBJ2-5	-	TGTGCCAGCTCTTCTAGGGGAGAGACCCAGTACTTC	CASSSRGETQYF
TRBV7-9	many	TRBJ2-1	-	TGTGCCAGCAGCTTAGTCCTGGGGCCGTTCGATGAGCAGTTCTTC	CASSLVLGPFDEQFF
TRBV20-1	many	TRBJ2-7	TRBD2	TGCAGTGCCGAAGGCCCCGGGACGGGGGGGTACGAGCAGTACTTC	CSAEGPGTGGYEQYF
TRBV6-5	many	TRBJ1-6	-	TGTGCCAGCAGTTATAGAGGGGCCGGATGGGATTCACCCCTCCACTTT	CASSYRGAGWDSPLHF
TRBV20-1	many	TRBJ2-1	TRBD1	TGCAGTGCAAGGGGGACAGGGCGAAATGAGCAGTTCTTC	CSARGTGRNEQFF
TRBV10-3	many	TRBJ2-2	-	TGTGCCATCAGTGCCTTGGACCCAAACACCGGGGAGCTGTTTTTT	CAISALDPNTGELFF
TRBV12-3/TRBV12-4	many	TRBJ2-5	TRBD2	TGTGCCAGCAGCCCCTCCGGGAGGCAAGAGACCCAGTACTTC	CASSPSGRQETQYF
TRBV29-1	many	TRBJ2-7	-	TGCAGCGTGAGCAGTAATCTCTACGAGCAGTACTTC	CSVSSNLYEQYF
TRBV5-4	many	TRBJ1-2	TRBD1	TGTGCCAGCAGCTTGGACAGGGGAGCGTATGGCTACACCTTC	CASSLDRGAYGYTF
TRBV7-8	-	TRBJ1-3	-	TGTGCCAGCAGCCCGCTGACACACGGAAACACCATATATTTT	CASSPLTHGNTIYF
TRBV5-1	many	TRBJ2-3	-	TGCGCCAGTCGGGATGGGGGGCGCACAGATACGCAGTATTTT	CASRDGGRTDTQYF
TRBV20-1	few	TRBJ2-5	TRBD2	TGCAGTGCTAGATTCGCGGGAGGGACGGAGACCCAGTACTTC	CSARFAGGTETQYF
TRBV20-1	many	TRBJ2-1	TRBD2	TGCAGTGCTAGCCCCGGACTAGCGGGAGGCTCCTACAATGAGCAGTTCTTC	CSASPGLAGGSYNEQFF
TRBV5-1	many	TRBJ2-7	-	TGCGCCAGCAGCTTGGTACAGCTCGGAGAGCAGTACTTC	CASSLVQLGEQYF
TRBV2	-	TRBJ2-3	-	TGTGCCAGCAGTGATCGGGAGAAGGGGACAGATACGCAGTATTTT	CASSDREKGTDTQYF
TRBV20-1	-	TRBJ2-1	TRBD2	TGCAGTGCTCGGACTAGCGGGAGCCCCTACAATGAGCAGTTCTTC	CSARTSGSPYNEQFF
TRBV7-6	many	TRBJ2-5	TRBD1	TGTGCCAGCAGCTTCTCGAATCCATGGACAGGCCAAGAGACCCAGTACTTC	CASSFSNPWTGQETQYF
TRBV29-1	-	TRBJ2-7	TRBD1	TGCAGCATGCTCATCAGGGACAGAGACTACGAGCAGTACTTC	CSMLIRDRDYEQYF